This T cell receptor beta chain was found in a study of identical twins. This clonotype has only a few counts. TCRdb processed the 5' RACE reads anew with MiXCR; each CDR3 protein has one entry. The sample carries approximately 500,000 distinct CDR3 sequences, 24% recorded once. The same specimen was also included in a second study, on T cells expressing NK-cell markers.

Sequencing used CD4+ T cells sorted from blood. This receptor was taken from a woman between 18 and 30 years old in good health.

The CDR3 sequence: CASKRRDNTGELFF. The CDR3 DNA is TGTGCCAGCAAGCGGCGGGATAACACCGGGGAGCTGTTTTTT. This chain joins TRBV2 and TRBJ2-2; D perhaps matches TRBD2 (6 bases). Germline-derived CDR1 and CDR2 are SNHLY and FYNNEI. The germline V and J ends were trimmed by 7 bases and 2 bases, with 11 bases remaining between them. The CDR3 sequence is 14 residues long.